Listed below are T cell receptor beta chains from one sample, sequenced in a study of T-cell memory formation after mild COVID-19. TCRdb redid the calling of the 5' RACE reads with MiXCR, one entry per CDR3 protein. The sample shows approximately 450,000 distinct CDR3 sequences, 18% of them seen only once. The specimen sequenced was PBMCs or a T cell subset sorted from them (not recorded which). These receptors were obtained from an adult woman who had mild COVID-19 (a few samples of this study predate the infection). Cell type and time point are not known. The CDR3 runs from the conserved cysteine through the conserved F or W. The D gene is left open where the match is weak. Size tells how often a clone was seen (once, few, many) or the class of an expanded clone, and some rows leave it out.

DNA: TGTGCCAGCAGCCGGACTAGCGGTTTCTACGAGCAGTACTTC
CDR3: CASSRTSGFYEQYF
J: TRBJ2-7
size: few
D: TRBD2
V: TRBV10-3

DNA: TGCAGCGCCCGACTAGGTGGTACGCAGTATTTT
CDR3: CSARLGGTQYF
J: TRBJ2-3
size: NA
D: NA
V: TRBV29-1

DNA: TGTGCCAGCGCAACCGGGGGGGGGTCCTCCCCTATATATGGCTACACCTTC
CDR3: CASATGGGSSPIYGYTF
J: TRBJ1-2
size: NA
D: NA
V: TRBV11-2

DNA: TGCAGTGCTAGAGATATACACCAGACTAGCGGGGGACCCCAAGAGACCCAGTACTTC
CDR3: CSARDIHQTSGGPQETQYF
J: TRBJ2-5
size: NA
D: TRBD2
V: TRBV20-1

DNA: TGCGCCAGCAGTCCGACAGGGCACACCGGGGAGCTGTTTTTT
CDR3: CASSPTGHTGELFF
J: TRBJ2-2
size: once
D: TRBD1
V: TRBV4-3

DNA: TGTGCCAGCAGCCCACAGGTCGCATTAAGCTCCTACGAGCAGTACTTC
CDR3: CASSPQVALSSYEQYF
J: TRBJ2-7
size: NA
D: NA
V: TRBV4-2

DNA: TGTGCCAGCAAACTGATTTGGAGTCAGCCCCAGCATTTT
CDR3: CASKLIWSQPQHF
J: TRBJ1-5
size: NA
D: NA
V: TRBV6-1

DNA: TGTGCCAGCAGTTTAGAGTTTGGGGGGACTTACACCGGGGAGCTGTTTTTT
CDR3: CASSLEFGGTYTGELFF
J: TRBJ2-2
size: NA
D: NA
V: TRBV12-3/TRBV12-4

DNA: TGTGCCAGCAGCTTAGTTCGGTCTAACTATGGCTACACCTTC
CDR3: CASSLVRSNYGYTF
J: TRBJ1-2
size: many
D: NA
V: TRBV7-8

DNA: TGTGCCAGCAGTTTATACGGGAGTCAGTACAATGAGCAGTTCTTC
CDR3: CASSLYGSQYNEQFF
J: TRBJ2-1
size: few
D: NA
V: TRBV27

DNA: TGTGCCAGCAGCTTAATGGGGCCAGGGGCCTATGGCTACACCTTC
CDR3: CASSLMGPGAYGYTF
J: TRBJ1-2
size: NA
D: NA
V: TRBV11-2

DNA: TGCGCCAGCAGCCAAGATCGAGGACACGCAGATACGCAGTATTTT
CDR3: CASSQDRGHADTQYF
J: TRBJ2-3
size: few
D: NA
V: TRBV4-3

DNA: TGTGCCAGCAGCCCTAGCGGGACTAACGGCATTCAGTACTTC
CDR3: CASSPSGTNGIQYF
J: TRBJ2-4
size: NA
D: TRBD2
V: TRBV7-9

DNA: TGTGCCAGCAGTTACTCGTGGACAGGTTTTGAGGAAAAACTGTTTTTT
CDR3: CASSYSWTGFEEKLFF
J: TRBJ1-4
size: few
D: TRBD1
V: TRBV6-2/TRBV6-3

DNA: TGTGCCAGCAGTCACAGGACCCACGAGCAGTACTTC
CDR3: CASSHRTHEQYF
J: TRBJ2-7
size: few
D: NA
V: TRBV12-3/TRBV12-4

DNA: TGTGCCAGCAGCTTAAAACAGGGCACTGAAGCTTTCTTT
CDR3: CASSLKQGTEAFF
J: TRBJ1-1
size: many
D: NA
V: TRBV5-6

DNA: TGCGCCAGCAGCTTGGAAGCGGGGGCTAATTCACCCCTCCACTTT
CDR3: CASSLEAGANSPLHF
J: TRBJ1-6
size: NA
D: NA
V: TRBV5-1

DNA: TGTGCCAGTAGTTTCCGACAGGGTGGGGATCAGACCCAGTACTTC
CDR3: CASSFRQGGDQTQYF
J: TRBJ2-5
size: NA
D: TRBD1
V: TRBV19

DNA: TGCGCCAGCAAACCTACCGGGACAGCTTCCTCCTATAATTCACCCCTCCACTTT
CDR3: CASKPTGTASSYNSPLHF
J: TRBJ1-6
size: NA
D: TRBD1
V: TRBV5-1

DNA: TGTGCCATCAGTGAGTCGACAGGGGTAGGCGAGCAGTACTTC
CDR3: CAISESTGVGEQYF
J: TRBJ2-7
size: few
D: TRBD1
V: TRBV10-3

DNA: TGCAGTGCTAGAGATCCCCGGCAGGGAAACAATGAGCAGTTCTTC
CDR3: CSARDPRQGNNEQFF
J: TRBJ2-1
size: NA
D: NA
V: TRBV20-1

DNA: TGCGCCAGCAGCGAGACAGGGATGAACTATGGCTACACCTTC
CDR3: CASSETGMNYGYTF
J: TRBJ1-2
size: NA
D: TRBD1
V: TRBV5-1

DNA: TGTGCCAGCAGTTCTGGGGCGTCCTACGAGCAGTACTTC
CDR3: CASSSGASYEQYF
J: TRBJ2-7
size: few
D: NA
V: TRBV12-3/TRBV12-4

DNA: TGTGCCAGCAGCTTGGGACGAACGGGACCTGAAGCTTTCTTT
CDR3: CASSLGRTGPEAFF
J: TRBJ1-1
size: few
D: NA
V: TRBV7-9

DNA: TGTGCCTGGACCAGGACGCGGAGCGAGCAGTACTTC
CDR3: CAWTRTRSEQYF
J: TRBJ2-7
size: NA
D: NA
V: TRBV30

DNA: TGTGCCATCAGTGACCCTGGAAGAGGGAACATTCAGTACTTC
CDR3: CAISDPGRGNIQYF
J: TRBJ2-4
size: once
D: NA
V: TRBV10-3

DNA: TGTGCCAGCAGCTTAAGCAGGGTAGGCTACGAGCAGTACTTC
CDR3: CASSLSRVGYEQYF
J: TRBJ2-7
size: NA
D: NA
V: TRBV11-2

DNA: TGTGCCAGCAGCCAAGATCGTAGCTACGAGCAGTACTTC
CDR3: CASSQDRSYEQYF
J: TRBJ2-7
size: many
D: NA
V: TRBV4-1

DNA: TGCGCCAGCAGCCAAGACCGGGGGGGACGGCCTGAAGCTTTCTTT
CDR3: CASSQDRGGRPEAFF
J: TRBJ1-1
size: few
D: NA
V: TRBV4-3

DNA: TGCGCCAGCAGCCAACAGACAGAGTACTATGGCTACACCTTC
CDR3: CASSQQTEYYGYTF
J: TRBJ1-2
size: NA
D: NA
V: TRBV4-3

DNA: TGTGCCACCAGCCGGTCCCACAGGGTTACCGGGGAGCTGTTTTTT
CDR3: CATSRSHRVTGELFF
J: TRBJ2-2
size: NA
D: NA
V: TRBV15

DNA: TGTGCCACCAGCAGAGACCCCGTCTACCCGTGGGACAGGGGAAGCTATGGCTACACCTTC
CDR3: CATSRDPVYPWDRGSYGYTF
J: TRBJ1-2
size: few
D: TRBD1
V: TRBV15

DNA: TGTGCCACCAGCAGAGCGCTCGGCGTCTCTGGAAACACCATATATTTT
CDR3: CATSRALGVSGNTIYF
J: TRBJ1-3
size: few
D: NA
V: TRBV15

DNA: TGTGCCAGCAGCCCGTTGGGAGGTGCACAGGGCAGTGAAGCTTTCTTT
CDR3: CASSPLGGAQGSEAFF
J: TRBJ1-1
size: NA
D: NA
V: TRBV7-9

DNA: TGTGCCACCAGTGGTGGAGGACAGCCCCAGGAGCAGTTCTTC
CDR3: CATSGGGQPQEQFF
J: TRBJ2-1
size: NA
D: NA
V: TRBV24-1

DNA: TGTGCCAGCAGCCCGGACAGGCGGAGAACCCAGTACTTC
CDR3: CASSPDRRRTQYF
J: TRBJ2-5
size: few
D: TRBD1
V: TRBV5-6

DNA: TGTGCCAGCAGTTACTCTGGGACAGAGGGCTACGAGCAGTACTTC
CDR3: CASSYSGTEGYEQYF
J: TRBJ2-7
size: few
D: TRBD1
V: TRBV6-5

DNA: TGTGCCAGTAGTATAGTCTCCGGGAGGGCCTACAATGAGCAGTTCTTC
CDR3: CASSIVSGRAYNEQFF
J: TRBJ2-1
size: NA
D: TRBD2
V: TRBV19

DNA: TGCGCCAGCAGCCCAATCGACTATTATTACACCGGGGAGCTGTTTTTT
CDR3: CASSPIDYYYTGELFF
J: TRBJ2-2
size: NA
D: NA
V: TRBV5-1

DNA: TGTGCCTGGAGGGGGAGTGGAGGGCGCGTTTGGGGGCAGTACTTC
CDR3: CAWRGSGGRVWGQYF
J: TRBJ2-7
size: NA
D: NA
V: TRBV30

DNA: TGTGCCAGCAGTACACGGGACAGGGGGAATCAGCCCCAGCATTTT
CDR3: CASSTRDRGNQPQHF
J: TRBJ1-5
size: NA
D: TRBD1
V: TRBV6-1

DNA: TGTGCCAGTAGTATAGTTGAGGGGGCGTGGGCTGAAGCTTTCTTT
CDR3: CASSIVEGAWAEAFF
J: TRBJ1-1
size: NA
D: TRBD1
V: TRBV19

DNA: TGTGCCAGCTCACCACCAGTGGGGATCGCCAAAAACATTCAGTACTTC
CDR3: CASSPPVGIAKNIQYF
J: TRBJ2-4
size: few
D: NA
V: TRBV18

DNA: TGTGCCAGCTCACCATATGGACACCTCAACACCGGGGAGCTGTTTTTT
CDR3: CASSPYGHLNTGELFF
J: TRBJ2-2
size: few
D: NA
V: TRBV18

DNA: TGCGCCAGCGCCGAGCTCGGACTAGCGGGAGCTGGAAGCTCCTACAATGAGCAGTTCTTC
CDR3: CASAELGLAGAGSSYNEQFF
J: TRBJ2-1
size: few
D: TRBD2
V: TRBV5-1

DNA: TGTGCCAGCAGCCGCCGGGGAAGCTATGGCTACACCTTC
CDR3: CASSRRGSYGYTF
J: TRBJ1-2
size: NA
D: NA
V: TRBV14

DNA: TGTGCCAGCTCACGATCTAGGAGCTATCTCACAGATACGCAGTATTTT
CDR3: CASSRSRSYLTDTQYF
J: TRBJ2-3
size: many
D: NA
V: TRBV18